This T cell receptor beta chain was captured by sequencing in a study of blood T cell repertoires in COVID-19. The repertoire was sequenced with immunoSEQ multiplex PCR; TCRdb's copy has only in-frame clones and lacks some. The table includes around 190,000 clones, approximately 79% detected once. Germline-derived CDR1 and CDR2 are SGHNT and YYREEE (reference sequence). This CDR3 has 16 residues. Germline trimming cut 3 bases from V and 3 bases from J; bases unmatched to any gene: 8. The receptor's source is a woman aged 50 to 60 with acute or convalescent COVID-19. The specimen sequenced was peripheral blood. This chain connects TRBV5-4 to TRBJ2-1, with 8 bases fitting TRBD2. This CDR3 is CASSSGVSGGYNEQFF. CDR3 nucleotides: TGTGCCAGCAGCTCCGGGGTAAGCGGGGGCTACAATGAGCAGTTCTTC.